These 26 T cell receptor beta chains came from one sample sequenced in a study of T cells in Graves' hyperthyroidism and ophthalmopathy. TCR beta CDR3 regions were amplified from RNA transcripts. RT-PCR in the first round (using the HTBI primer set) targeted the TCR CDR3. A single record per CDR3 protein comes from TCRdb applying MiXCR to the multiplex PCR reads. Of fewer than 400,000 distinct CDR3 sequences listed, roughly 25% are singletons. Sample: blood. Receptor source: a man between 45 and 60 years old with Graves' hyperthyroidism.

The chain carries TRBV2 and TRBJ1-2, with a possible D match to TRBD1 (5 bases). The germline gives CDR1 SNHLY, CDR2 FYNNEI. V was pared by 3 bases and J by 4 bases, with 9 bases between. The CDR3 contains 13 residues. The CDR3 loop is CASSEGPSYGYTF. CDR3 DNA: TGTGCCAGCAGTGAGGGACCGAGCTATGGCTACACCTTC.

V and J are TRBV24-1 and TRBJ2-2; D is perhaps TRBD1 or TRBD2 (5 bases each). The CDR3 loop spans 16 amino acids. With 1 base removed from V and 4 bases from J, the gap between germline ends came to 12 bases. CDR1 and CDR2 (germline): KGHDR, SFDVKD. This chain's CDR3 is CATSDLRGTSTGELFF. The CDR3 coding sequence is TGTGCCACCAGTGATTTAAGGGGCACTAGCACCGGGGAGCTGTTTTTT.

The chain couples TRBV20-1 to TRBJ2-1; TRBD2 agrees at 11 bases. Germline loops: CDR1 DFQATT, CDR2 SNEGSKA (reference sequence). Trimming cost V 0 bases and J 8 bases; bases outside gene matches: 12. This CDR3 comprises 17 residues. In DNA, the CDR3 is TGCAGTGCTAGAGACTCGGCGCTGACTAGCGGGATCTATGAGCAGTTCTTC. Protein: CSARDSALTSGIYEQFF.

This rearrangement joins TRBV7-2 to TRBJ2-2; possibly TRBD1 for D (7 bases). Trimming cost V 3 bases and J 6 bases, with 14 bases left between them. The CDR3 consists of 15 residues. In germline, CDR1 is SGHTA, CDR2 FQGNSA. CDR3 coding DNA: TGTGCCAGCAGCTTCAGGCCCAGGGGGGCCGGGGAGCTGTTTTTT. Translated: CASSFRPRGAGELFF.

This clonotype has just one count. V is TRBV6-1 and J is TRBJ1-1; a weak D match, TRBD1 (5 bases). Germline V gene lookup returns CDR1 MNHNS and CDR2 SASEGT. The V end was cut by 8 bases, the J end by 12 bases, with 19 bases between. This CDR3 comprises 12 residues. The CDR3 region is CASQKRGLLPFF. The CDR3 nucleotides read TGTGCCAGCCAGAAGCGGGGCCTTCTGCCTTTCTTT.

V usage is TRBV7-6 and J usage is TRBJ2-1, with 8 positions matching TRBD2. This CDR3 has 17 residues. From germline, CDR1 is SGHVS and CDR2 FNYEAQ. V shed 5 bases and J 9 bases; nucleotides not matched to a gene: 18. CDR3 nucleotides: TGTGCCAGCAGCCCCCCTCCCTCCGGGACTAGGCTCGCTGAGCAGTTCTTC. Translated, it gives CASSPPPSGTRLAEQFF.

The genes are TRBV5-1 and TRBJ2-3; a weak D match, TRBD1 (5 bases). CDR1 is SGHRS and CDR2 is YFSETQ in the germline V gene. The V gene lost 1 base and the J gene lost 0 bases, with 9 bases spanning the gap. The CDR3 consists of 15 residues. CDR3 sequence reads: CASSLTGHSTDTQYF. The CDR3 nucleotides read TGCGCCAGCAGCTTGACCGGACATAGCACAGATACGCAGTATTTT.

This clonotype was counted many times. CDR3 protein: CASTITSVQETQYF. CDR3 DNA: TGCGCCAGCACTATTACTAGCGTGCAAGAGACCCAGTACTTC. The chain links TRBV5-1 to TRBJ2-5; TRBD2 agrees at 7 bases. Germline V lookup: CDR1 SGHRS, CDR2 YFSETQ. The CDR3 contains 14 residues. With 6 bases clipped from V and 2 bases from J, the junction kept 7 bases outside the gene matches.

This clonotype was recorded at least ten times. The rearrangement links TRBV2 to TRBJ2-5, with a tentative D call TRBD2 (5 bases). Per germline, CDR1 SNHLY and CDR2 FYNNEI. The V gene lost 1 base and the J gene lost 2 bases, with 5 bases spanning the gap. The CDR3 contains 13 residues. The CDR3 region has the DNA TGTGCCAGCAGTGAAGGAGGGCAAGAGACCCAGTACTTC. Protein sequence: CASSEGGQETQYF.

V gene TRBV4-1 combines with J gene TRBJ2-7; the D is unclear. The V end was cut by 1 base, the J end by 1 base, with 8 bases between. Per germline, CDR1 MGHRA and CDR2 YSYEKL. The CDR3 sequence is 14 residues long. The CDR3 is CASSQGGGSYEQYF. The CDR3, as DNA: TGCGCCAGCAGCCAAGGAGGCGGTTCCTACGAGCAGTACTTC.

The table lists this clonotype with a few counts. The genes are TRBV5-5 and TRBJ1-2, with TRBD1 matching over 7 bases. CDR1 is SGHKS and CDR2 is YYEKEE in the germline V gene (reference sequence). V lost 5 bases and J lost 7; bases outside the gene matches: 8. The CDR3 runs to 13 residues. CDR3 sequence reads: CASRVRQGTGYTF. In DNA form, the CDR3 reads TGTGCCAGCAGGGTTAGACAGGGTACTGGCTACACCTTC.

This clonotype was observed a few times. This chain joins TRBV20-1 and TRBJ2-7; D is possibly TRBD1 (9 bases). Trimming cost V 5 bases and J 7 bases, with 21 bases left between them. Germline CDR1 DFQATT, CDR2 SNEGSKA (reference sequence). This CDR3 is 14 amino acids long. The CDR3: CSALGLADRGEQYF. Written as DNA, the CDR3 is TGCAGTGCTCTCGGACTAGCTGACAGGGGGGAGCAGTACTTC.

This clonotype was seen more than once but under ten times. The chain carries TRBV11-2 and TRBJ2-1, with TRBD1 identical over 7 bases. CDR3 length: 17 amino acids. V trimming: 4 bases; J trimming: 3 bases; junction bases outside the gene matches: 12. The germline gives CDR1 SGHAT, CDR2 FQNNGV. The DNA for the CDR3 is TGTGCCAGCAGCTCGAGAGGACTCCGGGACAGCTACAATGAGCAGTTCTTC. It yields the protein CASSSRGLRDSYNEQFF.

Ten or more counts support this clonotype. The J gene is TRBJ2-1, the V gene TRBV28; possibly TRBD1 for D (6 bases). V lost 10 bases and J lost 3, with 22 bases in between. In germline, CDR1 is MDHEN, CDR2 SYDVKM. CDR3 size: 16 residues. Written as DNA, the CDR3 is TGTGCCACCACCGAACCGAGGGGCAGGGGCTACAATGAGCAGTTCTTC. Protein product: CATTEPRGRGYNEQFF.

This clonotype was seen only a few times. The V and J genes are TRBV12-3 or TRBV12-4 and TRBJ2-7; D gene unclear. V lost 1 base to trimming and J lost 6 bases, with 7 bases between them. This CDR3 region has 12 residues. The CDR3 DNA is TGTGCCAGCAGTTTAGACTTGCGCGAGCAGTACTTC. Translated, it gives CASSLDLREQYF.

The chain links TRBV5-1 to TRBJ2-4, with D possibly matching TRBD2 (6 bases). CDR1 and CDR2 from the germline V gene are SGHRS and YFSETQ. V gave up 2 bases and J gave up 6 bases, with 12 bases separating them. The CDR3 extends over 14 amino acids. CDR3 sequence (DNA): TGCGCCAGCAGCTTAGGAGGGAACGGAAACATTCAGTACTTC. It is translated as CASSLGGNGNIQYF.

This chain links TRBV19 with TRBJ1-1; D call uncertain. This CDR3 is built from 12 residues. Trimming pared 7 bases from V and 5 bases from J, leaving 11 bases between. Germline CDR1 and CDR2: LNHDA and SQIVND (reference sequence). CDR3 DNA sequence: TGTGCCAGTAACTATCAAGGGACTGAAGCTTTCTTT. The encoded protein is CASNYQGTEAFF.

The chain joins TRBV9 to TRBJ2-1, with a possible D match to TRBD2 (5 bases). Germline loops: CDR1 SGDLS, CDR2 YYNGEE. Trimming took 0 bases from V and 10 from J, leaving 8 bases between them. The CDR3 spans 12 residues. DNA for the CDR3: TGTGCCAGCAGCGTAGTTGAGCGGGAGCAGTTCTTC. Its translation: CASSVVEREQFF.

This clonotype was counted only a few times. The chain links TRBV2 to TRBJ2-2; D tentatively reads TRBD1 or TRBD2 (5 bases each). The V end was cut by 5 bases, the J end by 4 bases, with 14 bases between. Germline V gene lookup returns CDR1 SNHLY and CDR2 FYNNEI. The length of the CDR3 is 15 residues. CDR3 region: CASSSGTRVTGELFF. As DNA, the CDR3 is TGTGCCAGCAGTTCCGGGACCCGGGTCACCGGGGAGCTGTTTTTT.

The chain's CDR3 is CASSSDRSYSYEQYF. For the CDR3, the DNA is TGTGCCAGCAGCTCCGACAGATCGTACTCCTACGAGCAGTACTTC. The chain employs TRBV28 and TRBJ2-7; tentative D call: TRBD1 (5 bases). V gave up 6 bases and J gave up 0 bases, with 15 bases separating them. CDR3 length equals 15 residues. Germline assignment: CDR1 MDHEN and CDR2 SYDVKM.

This clonotype was found many times. The V gene is TRBV28, the J gene TRBJ1-2; tentative D call: TRBD1 (5 bases). The germline gives CDR1 MDHEN, CDR2 SYDVKM. The CDR3 sequence is 12 residues long. V was pared by 6 bases and J by 13 bases, with 18 bases between. The CDR3 here is CASRAQEAVCTF. The CDR3 DNA reads as TGTGCCAGCAGAGCACAGGAGGCCGTGTGCACCTTC.

This chain uses TRBV7-9 with TRBJ2-5; D not resolved. The length of the CDR3 is 14 residues. From germline, CDR1 is SEHNR and CDR2 FQNEAQ (reference sequence). Between the trimmed V and J ends, which lost 4 bases and 3 bases, there was a span of 12 bases. CDR3: CASSSLVAKETQYF. The CDR3, as DNA: TGTGCCAGCAGCTCCCTGGTTGCGAAAGAGACCCAGTACTTC.

The chain joins TRBV3-1 to TRBJ2-7, with 12 bases identical to TRBD2. The CDR3 has 15 residues. Germline V gene lookup returns CDR1 LGHDT and CDR2 YNNKEL (reference sequence). Unmatched junction bases numbered 5, after V lost 2 bases and J lost 6 bases. The CDR3, as DNA: TGTGCCAGCAGCCAACAACCACTAGCGGGAGGCGAGCAGTACTTC. Amino acid sequence: CASSQQPLAGGEQYF.

Points on this clonotype: Since a much larger clone is just one base distant, this may be a read error. The chain couples TRBV11-2 to TRBJ2-3, with 9 bases identical to TRBD1. Germline trimming cut 7 bases from V and 4 bases from J; bases unmatched to any gene: 6. Germline CDR1 SGHAT, CDR2 FQNNGV. The CDR3 has 14 residues. The CDR3 region is CASNAGTGSDTQYF. The CDR3 bases are TGTGCCAGCAACGCCGGGACAGGGTCAGATACGCAGTATTTT.

The CDR3 DNA reads TGTGCCAGCAGCTTAACGGCGCTCGAAGAGACCCAGTACTTC. The encoded protein is CASSLTALEETQYF. The chain employs TRBV7-3 and TRBJ2-5, with D uncertain. The germline gives CDR1 SGHTA, CDR2 FQGTGA. Trimming cost V 0 bases and J 3 bases, with 8 bases left between them. The CDR3 spans 14 residues. The full variable domain, its missing parts supplied by reference TRBV7-3 and TRBJ2-5, is GAGVSQTPSNKVTEKGKYVELRCDPISGHTALYWYRQSLGQGPEFLIYFQGTGAADDSGLPNDRFFAVRPEGSVSTLKIQRTERGDSAVYLCASSLTALEETQYFGPGTRLLVL.

This clonotype was seen ten or more times. Here the CDR3 reads CASSQDLRSGEEDTQYF. The CDR3 DNA follows: TGTGCCAGCAGCCAAGATCTTAGGAGCGGGGAGGAGGATACGCAGTATTTT. The rearrangement joins TRBV3-1 to TRBJ2-3; TRBD2 matches 7 bases. Unmatched junction bases numbered 12, after V lost 0 bases and J lost 6 bases. The CDR3 is 17 residues long. CDR1 and CDR2 (germline): LGHDT, YNNKEL (reference sequence).